The 31 T cell receptor beta chains given below trace back to one sample, sequenced in a study of T cells in Graves' hyperthyroidism and ophthalmopathy. The TCR beta CDR3 regions underwent amplification using RNA transcripts as the source. During a first-round RT-PCR of the TCR CDR3, the HTBI primer set was used. TCRdb used MiXCR to reprocess the multiplex PCR reads, holding one entry per CDR3 protein. Among about 270,000 distinct CDR3 sequences listed, around 22% were seen once. The sequencing input was blood. The receptors were sampled from a man younger than 40 with Graves' ophthalmopathy.

The CDR3 region has the DNA TGTGCCAGCACCCGTGTGGGCAGTCAGAACACTGAAGCTTTCTTT. This translates into CASTRVGSQNTEAFF. The chain recombines TRBV6-1 with TRBJ1-1; D call uncertain. V lost 7 bases and J lost 1, with 16 bases in between. CDR1 and CDR2 (germline): MNHNS, SASEGT. There are 15 residues in the CDR3.

This rearrangement joins TRBV6-1 to TRBJ2-5; possibly TRBD2 for D (5 bases). The CDR3 covers 13 residues. V lost 6 bases and J lost 3, with 11 bases in between. CDR1 is MNHNS and CDR2 is SASEGT in the germline V gene. The CDR3: CASSRHGEETQYF. The CDR3 DNA reads as TGTGCCAGCAGCCGACACGGGGAAGAGACCCAGTACTTC.

This clonotype showed up many times. J is TRBJ1-6 and V is TRBV5-5; TRBD1 aligns across 9 bases. The CDR3 is 15 amino acids. Trimming cost V 4 bases and J 9 bases; bases outside gene matches: 8. Germline V gene sequence: CDR1 SGHKS, CDR2 YYEKEE (reference sequence). The CDR3 loop is CASSPTGTGISPLHF. The CDR3 nucleotides read TGTGCCAGCAGCCCAACCGGGACAGGGATTTCACCCCTCCACTTT.

The rearrangement uses TRBV6-1 and TRBJ2-5; TRBD2 is a possible D gene (7 bases). This CDR3 contains 16 residues. V was clipped by 5 bases and J by 5 bases, with 21 bases between them. Germline V gene data show CDR1 as MNHNS and CDR2 as SASEGT. CDR3 protein: CASSYSGGGRVETQYF. The CDR3 DNA follows: TGTGCCAGCAGTTATTCTGGGGGGGGGCGGGTGGAGACCCAGTACTTC.

The rearrangement uses TRBV10-1 and TRBJ2-4; D unresolved. The V gene's germline CDR1 is WNHNN and CDR2 SYGVQD (reference sequence). Trimming removed 2 bases from V and 0 bases from J, with 11 bases in between. The CDR3 runs to 16 residues. The CDR3 DNA follows: TGCGCCAGCAGTGAGGCCCTATGGGGAGCCAAAAACATTCAGTACTTC. The encoded protein is CASSEALWGAKNIQYF.

This clonotype occurred many times. The chain carries TRBV3-1 and TRBJ2-7; D gene uncertain. Germline CDR1 reads LGHDT; CDR2 reads YNNKEL (reference sequence). CDR3 length equals 12 residues. Trimming took off 1 base at V and 3 bases at J, with 4 bases between the two ends. The CDR3 here is CASSQVGYEQYF. DNA of the CDR3: TGTGCCAGCAGCCAAGTGGGCTACGAGCAGTACTTC.

V is TRBV6-1 and J is TRBJ2-1; either TRBD1 or TRBD2 may fit D (5 bases each). Between the trimmed V and J ends, which lost 6 bases and 8 bases, there was a span of 20 bases. Germline CDR1 reads MNHNS; CDR2 reads SASEGT. The CDR3 is 15 residues long. CDR3 in amino acids: CASRPPGRETHEQFF. CDR3 DNA: TGTGCCAGCAGGCCTCCGGGACGGGAAACACATGAGCAGTTCTTC.

The V call is TRBV24-1, the J call TRBJ2-6; 9 bases fit TRBD1. The CDR3 has 18 amino acids. V shed 5 bases, J shed 1 base, and the junction held 8 bases outside the gene matches. CDR1 and CDR2 from the germline V gene are KGHDR and SFDVKD. CDR3 loop: CATSGDRDRASGANVLTF. The CDR3 DNA is TGTGCCACCAGTGGGGACCGGGACAGGGCATCTGGGGCCAACGTCCTGACTTTC.

Only a few counts were recorded for this clonotype. This chain joins TRBV5-1 and TRBJ2-1; D ambiguous. Per the germline V gene, CDR1 is SGHRS and CDR2 is YFSETQ. This CDR3 has 15 amino acids. The germline V and J ends were trimmed by 2 bases and 0 bases, with 9 bases remaining between them. CDR3 residues: CASSLARASYNEQFF. The CDR3 nucleotides read TGCGCCAGCAGCTTAGCGCGCGCCTCCTACAATGAGCAGTTCTTC.

As regards this clonotype: The conserved closing phenylalanine or tryptophan is absent in this CDR3, likely reflecting a read error. The V call is TRBV12-3 or TRBV12-4, the J call TRBJ2-7; maybe TRBD1 (7 bases). V was trimmed by 6 bases and J by 0 bases, leaving 12 bases between them. The CDR3 length is 14 residues. This CDR3 is CASSPRDSSYEQYL. DNA of the CDR3: TGTGCCAGCAGCCCGCGGGACAGCTCCTACGAGCAGTACCTC.

The table lists this clonotype with a few counts. This chain uses TRBV3-1 with TRBJ1-6; D may be TRBD1 (6 bases). Trimming stripped 6 bases from V and 8 bases from J, with 8 bases between. Germline V lookup: CDR1 LGHDT, CDR2 YNNKEL (reference sequence). The CDR3 loop spans 12 amino acids. The CDR3 loop is CASSRTDSPLHF. As DNA, the CDR3 is TGTGCCAGCAGTCGGACAGATTCACCCCTCCACTTT. Full variable domain (remainder filled in from reference TRBV3-1 and TRBJ1-6): DTAVSQTPKYLVTQMGNDKSIKCEQNLGHDTMYWYKQDSKKFLKIMFSYNNKELIINETVPNRFSPKSPDKAHLNLHINSLELGDSAVYFCASSRTDSPLHFGNGTRLTVT.

This clonotype appeared once. The chain is built from TRBV6-4 and TRBJ1-2, with 12 bases identical to TRBD1. CDR3 size: 14 residues. CDR1 and CDR2 from the germline V gene are MRHNA and SNTAGT. The V and J ends lost 4 bases and 7 bases, in that order; junction bases with no gene match: 4. The CDR3 here is CASSVGGQGAGYTF. CDR3 in DNA: TGTGCCAGCAGTGTCGGGGGACAGGGGGCTGGCTACACCTTC.

This clonotype was seen ten or more times. This chain connects TRBV6-1 to TRBJ2-5; 8 nucleotides agree with TRBD2. The CDR3 is 16 residues long. With 4 bases clipped from V and 5 bases from J, the junction kept 12 bases outside the gene matches. Germline assignment: CDR1 MNHNS and CDR2 SASEGT. The CDR3 DNA sequence: TGTGCCAGCAGTGGCCCCTCAAGCGGGAGCTCGGAGACCCAGTACTTC. It specifies CASSGPSSGSSETQYF.

This clonotype occurred a few times. J is TRBJ1-1 and V is TRBV6-1; D unresolved. Germline V gives CDR1 MNHNS, CDR2 SASEGT. Trimming pared 11 bases from V and 4 bases from J, leaving 11 bases between. This CDR3 is built from 11 residues. The CDR3, as DNA: TGTGCCGCAACAGAGACCACTGAAGCTTTCTTT. Its translation: CAATETTEAFF.

There are a few counts of this clonotype. J is TRBJ2-7 and V is TRBV6-5; 14 bases line up with TRBD2. This CDR3 region has 15 residues. V shed 2 bases, J shed 5 bases, and the junction held 2 bases outside the gene matches. From germline, CDR1 is MNHEY and CDR2 SVGAGI. CDR3 sequence reads: CASSYGTSGSNEQYF. The CDR3 region has the DNA TGTGCCAGCAGTTACGGGACTAGCGGGAGTAACGAGCAGTACTTC.

A single count supports this clonotype. The chain has TRBV6-2 or TRBV6-3 and TRBJ1-2, with TRBD1 matching over 7 bases. This CDR3 contains 14 residues. Germline CDR1 reads MNHEY; CDR2 reads SVGEGT. Trimming took 6 bases from V and 8 from J; bases not matched to a gene: 12. The CDR3 region has the DNA TGTGCCAGCAGACGGGCCGGGACAGCTGGGGGCTACACCTTC. Translation: CASRRAGTAGGYTF.

V and J are TRBV12-3 or TRBV12-4 and TRBJ2-1; no firm D call. V was pared by 3 bases and J by 7 bases, with 10 bases between. This CDR3 region has 13 residues. The chain's CDR3 is CASSFSLLNEQFF. CDR3 sequence (DNA): TGTGCCAGCAGTTTTTCCCTACTGAATGAGCAGTTCTTC.

The chain couples TRBV20-1 to TRBJ1-2; the match to TRBD1 covers 10 bases. CDR3 size: 17 residues. V trimming: 4 bases; J trimming: 3 bases; junction bases outside the gene matches: 14. Germline loops: CDR1 DFQATT, CDR2 SNEGSKA (reference sequence). CDR3 bases: TGCAGTGCTATAGGGCAGAGAAGGGACAGGGGATACTATGGCTACACCTTC. Its translation is CSAIGQRRDRGYYGYTF.

This chain uses TRBV30 with TRBJ1-4; 7 nucleotides agree with TRBD1. The V segment lost 5 bases and the J segment 5 bases; nucleotides outside the gene matches: 5. This CDR3 comprises 13 residues. In germline, CDR1 is GTSNPN, CDR2 SVGIG (reference sequence). CDR3 sequence reads: CAWGGTENEKLFF. DNA of the CDR3: TGTGCCTGGGGGGGGACAGAGAATGAAAAACTGTTTTTT.

This clonotype showed up just a few times. This may come from a read error, since a much larger clone is one base off. The V and J genes are TRBV5-1 and TRBJ2-2, with D unresolved. Germline V gene sequence: CDR1 SGHRS, CDR2 YFSETQ. Trimming left V 9 bases short and J 2 bases short, with 14 bases between. This CDR3 comprises 14 residues. The CDR3 DNA follows: TGCGCCAACAGAACCTACATCAACACCGGGGAGCTGTTTTTT. Translating gives CANRTYINTGELFF. Drawing the rest from reference TRBV5-1 and TRBJ2-2, the complete variable domain is KAGVTQTPRYLIKTRGQQVTLSCSPISGHRSVSWYQQTPGQGLQFLFEYFSETQRNKGNFPGRFSGRQFSNSRSEMNVSTLELGDSALYLCANRTYINTGELFFGEGSRLTVL.

This clonotype came up many times. The V gene is TRBV11-3, the J gene TRBJ2-3; 9 nucleotides agree with TRBD2. CDR3 length: 15 amino acids. The ends lost 5 bases at V and 6 bases at J; junction bases unmatched: 9. Germline CDR1 and CDR2: SGHNT and YENEEA. The CDR3 region has the DNA TGTGCCAGCAGCGATAGCGGGAGCCCCCGGGATACGCAGTATTTT. This sequence encodes CASSDSGSPRDTQYF.

The genes are TRBV6-2 or TRBV6-3 and TRBJ1-2, with a tentative D call TRBD1 (6 bases). Between the trimmed V and J ends, which lost 6 bases and 8 bases, there was a span of 16 bases. The CDR3 is made up of 13 amino acids. Germline V lookup: CDR1 MNHEY, CDR2 SVGEGT. The CDR3 loop is CASSQQGYGGYTF. The CDR3 DNA is TGTGCCAGCAGCCAACAGGGCTATGGGGGCTACACCTTC.

This clonotype occurred a few times. The chain employs TRBV29-1 and TRBJ2-1, with 7 positions matching TRBD2. Trimming at V came to 5 bases and at J to 6 bases, leaving 10 bases not matched to a gene. Germline V gene sequence: CDR1 SQVTM, CDR2 ANQGSEA. This CDR3 is 14 amino acids long. CDR3: CSVPSGTNSNEQFF. Here the CDR3 DNA reads TGCAGCGTTCCCAGCGGGACTAACTCCAATGAGCAGTTCTTC.

The chain joins TRBV11-3 to TRBJ2-3, with a weak D call TRBD1 (6 bases). Between the trimmed V and J ends, which lost 0 bases and 8 bases, there was a span of 9 bases. CDR1 is SGHNT and CDR2 is YENEEA in the germline V gene. This CDR3 contains 13 residues. This CDR3 is CASSLDTGSTQYF. The CDR3 DNA follows: TGTGCCAGCAGCTTAGATACAGGGAGTACGCAGTATTTT.

This clonotype was recorded many times. The CDR3 DNA reads as TGTGCCAGCACCAACAGGGGATCTTCCGAGCAGTACTTC. It translates to CASTNRGSSEQYF. V is TRBV11-2 and J is TRBJ2-7; TRBD1 agrees at 7 bases. Germline CDR1 SGHAT, CDR2 FQNNGV. This CDR3 region has 13 residues. Losses at the gene ends were 7 bases for V and 6 bases for J; bases not matched to a gene: 9. The variable domain in full, completed from reference TRBV11-2 and TRBJ2-7, reads EAGVAQSPRYKIIEKRQSVAFWCNPISGHATLYWYQQILGQGPKLLIQFQNNGVVDDSQLPKDRFSAERLKGVDSTLKIQPAKLEDSAVYLCASTNRGSSEQYFGPGTRLTVT.

The chain is built from TRBV7-9 and TRBJ1-5; D is undetermined. This CDR3 is built from 12 residues. CDR1 and CDR2 from the germline V gene are SEHNR and FQNEAQ (reference sequence). Trimming left V 5 bases short and J 5 bases short, with 7 bases between. CDR3 coding DNA: TGTGCCAGCAGCCGAGCCGATCAGCCCCAGCATTTT. Translating gives CASSRADQPQHF.

In its sample, this clonotype was seen many times. V is TRBV5-1 and J is TRBJ2-7; D is perhaps TRBD2 (5 bases). The germline V gene encodes CDR1 SGHRS and CDR2 YFSETQ. The CDR3 covers 14 residues. V lost 0 bases and J lost 0, with 7 bases in between. The CDR3 nucleotides read TGCGCCAGCAGCTTGGCGCTAGCCTCCTACGAGCAGTACTTC. This translates into CASSLALASYEQYF.

The rearrangement uses TRBV24-1 and TRBJ2-7; TRBD1 aligns across 9 bases. The CDR3 consists of 14 residues. J gave up 6 bases and V 4 bases, and 6 bases lay outside the gene matches. Germline V gene data show CDR1 as KGHDR and CDR2 as SFDVKD. CDR3 coding DNA: TGTGCCACCAGTGACCCGGGACAGGGCGCCGAGCAGTACTTC. This gives the protein CATSDPGQGAEQYF.

The chain carries TRBV6-1 and TRBJ1-5, with D tentatively TRBD1 (6 bases). Germline V gene data show CDR1 as MNHNS and CDR2 as SASEGT. This CDR3 is built from 15 residues. The V end was cut by 8 bases, the J end by 4 bases, with 18 bases between. As DNA, the CDR3 is TGTGCCAGCGGGGGGCAGGGGAAAGCAAATCAGCCCCAGCATTTT. Its protein product is CASGGQGKANQPQHF.

Many counts were recorded for this clonotype. The chain is built from TRBV2 and TRBJ1-5; D is ambiguous. V was pared by 3 bases and J by 4 bases, with 13 bases between. There are 15 residues in the CDR3. Germline-derived CDR1 and CDR2 are SNHLY and FYNNEI. The CDR3 loop is CASSDWAVRNQPQHF. DNA of the CDR3: TGTGCCAGCAGTGATTGGGCAGTCCGTAATCAGCCCCAGCATTTT.

This clonotype has at least ten counts. The genes are TRBV2 and TRBJ1-5; D is perhaps TRBD1 (5 bases). CDR1 SNHLY and CDR2 FYNNEI come from the germline V gene. Trimming left V 0 bases short and J 4 bases short, with 13 bases between. The CDR3 runs to 16 residues. Here the CDR3 reads CASSEALAGKNQPQHF. In nucleotides, the CDR3 is TGTGCCAGCAGTGAAGCGCTTGCAGGGAAAAATCAGCCCCAGCATTTT.